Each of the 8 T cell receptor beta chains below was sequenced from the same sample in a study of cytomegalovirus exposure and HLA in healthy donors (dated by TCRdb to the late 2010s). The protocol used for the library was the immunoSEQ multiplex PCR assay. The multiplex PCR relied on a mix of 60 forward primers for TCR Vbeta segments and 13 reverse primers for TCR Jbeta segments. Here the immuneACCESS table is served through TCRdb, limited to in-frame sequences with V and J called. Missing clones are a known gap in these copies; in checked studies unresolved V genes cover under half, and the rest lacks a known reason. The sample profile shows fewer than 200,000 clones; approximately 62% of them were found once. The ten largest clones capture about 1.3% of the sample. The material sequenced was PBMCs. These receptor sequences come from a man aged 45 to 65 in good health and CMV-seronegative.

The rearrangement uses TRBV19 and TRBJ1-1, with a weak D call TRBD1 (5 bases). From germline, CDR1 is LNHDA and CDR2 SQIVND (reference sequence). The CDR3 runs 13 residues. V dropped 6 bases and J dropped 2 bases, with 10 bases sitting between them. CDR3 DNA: TGTGCCAGTAGCCGACAGCCAAACACTGAAGCTTTCTTT. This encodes CASSRQPNTEAFF.

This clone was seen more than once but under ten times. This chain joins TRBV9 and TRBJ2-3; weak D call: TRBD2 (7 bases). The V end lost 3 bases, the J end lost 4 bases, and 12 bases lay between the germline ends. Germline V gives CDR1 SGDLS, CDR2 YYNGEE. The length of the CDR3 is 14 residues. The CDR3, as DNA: TGTGCCAGCAGCGCTGGGGGGGGCCCAGATACGCAGTATTTT. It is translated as CASSAGGGPDTQYF.

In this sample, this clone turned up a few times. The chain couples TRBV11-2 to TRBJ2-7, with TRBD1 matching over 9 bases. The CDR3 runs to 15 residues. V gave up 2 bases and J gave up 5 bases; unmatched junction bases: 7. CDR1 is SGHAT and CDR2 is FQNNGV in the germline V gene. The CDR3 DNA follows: TGTGCCAGCAGCTTATACGGACAGGGGTTGAACGAGCAGTACTTC. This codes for CASSLYGQGLNEQYF.

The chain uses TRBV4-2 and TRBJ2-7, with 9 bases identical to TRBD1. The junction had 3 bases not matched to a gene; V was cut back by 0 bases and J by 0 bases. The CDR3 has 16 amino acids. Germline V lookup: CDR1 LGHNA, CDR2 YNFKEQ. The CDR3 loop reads CASSQDSTGGSYEQYF. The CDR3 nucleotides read TGTGCCAGCAGCCAAGATTCGACAGGGGGCTCCTACGAGCAGTACTTC.

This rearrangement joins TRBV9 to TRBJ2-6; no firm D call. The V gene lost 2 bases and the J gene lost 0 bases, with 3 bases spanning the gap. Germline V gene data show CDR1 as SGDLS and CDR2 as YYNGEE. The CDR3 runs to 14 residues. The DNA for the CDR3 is TGTGCCAGCAGCGTCTACTCTGGGGCCAACGTCCTGACTTTC. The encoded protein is CASSVYSGANVLTF. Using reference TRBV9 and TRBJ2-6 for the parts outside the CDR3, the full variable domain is DSGVTQTPKHLITATGQRVTLRCSPRSGDLSVYWYQQSLDQGLQFLIQYYNGEERAKGNILERFSAQQFPDLHSELNLSSLELGDSALYFCASSVYSGANVLTFGAGSRLTVL.

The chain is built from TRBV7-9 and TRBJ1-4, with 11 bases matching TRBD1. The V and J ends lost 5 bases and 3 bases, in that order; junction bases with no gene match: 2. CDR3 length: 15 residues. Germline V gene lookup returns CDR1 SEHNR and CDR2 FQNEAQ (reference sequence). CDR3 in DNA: TGTGCCAGCAGCGCGGACAGGGGGCCTAATGAAAAACTGTTTTTT. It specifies CASSADRGPNEKLFF.

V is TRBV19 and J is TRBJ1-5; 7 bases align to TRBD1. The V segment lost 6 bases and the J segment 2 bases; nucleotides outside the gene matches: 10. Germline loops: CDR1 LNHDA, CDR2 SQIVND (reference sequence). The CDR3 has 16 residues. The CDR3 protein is CASSPIPQGGNQPQHF. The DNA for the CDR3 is TGTGCCAGTAGCCCGATCCCGCAGGGGGGCAATCAGCCCCAGCATTTT.

In nucleotides, the CDR3 is TGTGCCAGCTCACGGGACAGCTGGGGCTCTGGGGCCAACGTCCTGACTTTC. Translated: CASSRDSWGSGANVLTF. V gene TRBV18 combines with J gene TRBJ2-6; 7 bases are a match to TRBD1. With V trimmed by 4 bases and J by 0 bases, 6 bases remained unmatched. The CDR3 contains 17 residues. Per germline, CDR1 KGHSH and CDR2 LQKENI.